This T cell receptor (beta chain) derives from a study of blood T cell repertoires in COVID-19. On the study more broadly: Acute and convalescent COVID-19 samples came from the United States, Italy and Spain. From T cells, B-cell-depleted T cells, or PBMCs came the material, which was cDNA or gDNA.

The CDR3 totals 14 residues. Germline CDR1 is LNHNV and CDR2 is YYDKDF (reference sequence). V lost 8 bases, J lost 1 base, and 5 bases stayed unmatched. Under the authors' procedure: From reference gene primer amplification, estimates of nucleated cell counts were derived. Produced via immunoSEQ multiplex PCR; TCRdb's table is partial and in-frame only. D and trimming come from the DNA, and the V and J calls and clone size come from that table. Of roughly 200,000 clones listed, 86% were seen once; the top ten hold approximately 23%. Participants were aged about 18 to 90 years, lived in around 22 US areas, and enrolled virtually.

The rearrangement joins TRBV15 to TRBJ2-5, with 9 positions matching TRBD2. The sequence was collected from a woman between 40 and 50 years old in a cohort exposed to, infected with or recovered from COVID-19 (not recorded which). Sequenced sample: PBMCs or T cells enriched from blood (not recorded which). CDR3 in amino acids: CATGAGGPQETQYF. The CDR3 coding sequence is TGTGCCACCGGGGCGGGAGGGCCCCAAGAGACCCAGTACTTC. Complete variable domain (other parts from reference TRBV15 and TRBJ2-5): DAMVIQNPRYQVTQFGKPVTLSCSQTLNHNVMYWYQQKSSQAPKLLFHYYDKDFNNEADTPDNFQSRRPNTSFCFLDIRSPGLGDTAMYLCATGAGGPQETQYFGPGTRLLVL.